The clone carrying this T cell receptor beta chain was found a few times. What it binds is not known. Together with a sample-barcoded 5' primer, a J-beta primer mix was included in a second PCR lasting roughly 6 to 12 cycles. Using its own MiXCR run on the 5' RACE reads, TCRdb lists one record per CDR3 protein. The profile shows roughly 1 million distinct CDR3 sequences, 20% to 25% of them singletons. The sample originates from a study of blood T cells in healthy people across ages. Points from the study as a whole: Roughly linear age-related decline in beta diversity appeared, significant by age approximately 40.

This sample also appeared in a second study, on T cells of mothers and their children. That work contributes: Donation involved a few healthy Caucasian mothers and the six children that they had. Per mother, over 9 million TCR beta CDR3 reads were obtained; per child, approximately 3 million.

The sequencing sample was made of blood. The sequence derives from a girl aged 2 to 10 in good health.

The chain's CDR3 is CASRGTSWTGGSPLHF. The CDR3 DNA reads as TGTGCCAGCAGGGGAACCTCCTGGACAGGGGGGTCACCCCTCCACTTT. The V gene is TRBV2, the J gene TRBJ1-6; 10 bases are a match to TRBD1. This CDR3 has 16 amino acids. The germline gives CDR1 SNHLY, CDR2 FYNNEI. Trimming took 6 bases from V and 10 from J; bases not matched to a gene: 12. Full variable domain (remainder filled in from reference TRBV2 and TRBJ1-6): EPEVTQTPSHQVTQMGQEVILRCVPISNHLYFYWYRQILGQKVEFLVSFYNNEISEKSEIFDDQFSVERPDGSNFTLKIRSTKLEDSAMYFCASRGTSWTGGSPLHFGNGTRLTVT.